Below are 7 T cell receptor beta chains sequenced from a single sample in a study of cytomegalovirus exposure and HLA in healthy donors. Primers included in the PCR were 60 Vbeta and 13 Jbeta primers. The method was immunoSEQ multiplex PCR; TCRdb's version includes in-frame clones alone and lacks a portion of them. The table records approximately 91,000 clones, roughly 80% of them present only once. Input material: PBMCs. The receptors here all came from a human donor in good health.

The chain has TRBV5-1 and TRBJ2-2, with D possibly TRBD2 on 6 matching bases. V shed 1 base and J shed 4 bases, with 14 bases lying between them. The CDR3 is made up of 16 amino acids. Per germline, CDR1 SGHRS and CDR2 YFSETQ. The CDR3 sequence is CASSLRSGDLTGELFF. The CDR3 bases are TGCGCCAGCAGCTTGAGATCGGGGGACCTCACCGGGGAGCTGTTTTTT.

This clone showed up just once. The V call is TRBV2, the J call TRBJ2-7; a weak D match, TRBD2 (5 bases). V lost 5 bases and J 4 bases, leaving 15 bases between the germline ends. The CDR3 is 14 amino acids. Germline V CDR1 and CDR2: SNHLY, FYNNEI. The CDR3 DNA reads TGTGCCAGCAGTAATGAGGGAGTAGGATACGAGCAGTACTTC. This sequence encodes CASSNEGVGYEQYF.

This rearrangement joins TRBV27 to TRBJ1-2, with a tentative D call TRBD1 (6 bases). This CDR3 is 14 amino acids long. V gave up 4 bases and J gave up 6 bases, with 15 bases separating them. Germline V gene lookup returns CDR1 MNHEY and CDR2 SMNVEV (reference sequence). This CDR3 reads CASSSRQAYHGYTF. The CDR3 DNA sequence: TGTGCCAGCAGTTCCCGACAGGCCTACCATGGCTACACCTTC.

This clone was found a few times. The CDR3 nucleotides read TGTGCCAGCAGCTTGATGGGACAGGGGGCCTACGAGCAGTACTTC. This encodes CASSLMGQGAYEQYF. The rearrangement uses TRBV5-6 and TRBJ2-7; 11 nucleotides match TRBD1. CDR1 and CDR2 (germline): SGHDT, YYEEEE. The CDR3 is 15 residues long. The V segment lost 1 base and the J segment 2 bases; nucleotides outside the gene matches: 2.

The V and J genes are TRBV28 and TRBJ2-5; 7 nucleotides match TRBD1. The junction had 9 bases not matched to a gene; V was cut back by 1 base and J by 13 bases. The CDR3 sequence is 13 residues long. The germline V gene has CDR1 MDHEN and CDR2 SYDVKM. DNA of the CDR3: TGTGCCAGCAGTTTATCCCCAGGACAGGCCGCGTACTTC. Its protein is CASSLSPGQAAYF. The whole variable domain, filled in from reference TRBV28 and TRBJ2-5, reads DVKVTQSSRYLVKRTGEKVFLECVQDMDHENMFWYRQDPGLGLRLIYFSYDVKMKEKGDIPEGYSVSREKKERFSLILESASTNQTSMYLCASSLSPGQAAYFGPGTRLLVL.

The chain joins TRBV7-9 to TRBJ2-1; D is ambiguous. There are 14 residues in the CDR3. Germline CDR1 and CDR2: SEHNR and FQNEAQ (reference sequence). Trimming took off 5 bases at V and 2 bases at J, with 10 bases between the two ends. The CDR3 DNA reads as TGTGCCAGCAGCCCTACCTCCACCTACAATGAGCAGTTCTTC. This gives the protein CASSPTSTYNEQFF.

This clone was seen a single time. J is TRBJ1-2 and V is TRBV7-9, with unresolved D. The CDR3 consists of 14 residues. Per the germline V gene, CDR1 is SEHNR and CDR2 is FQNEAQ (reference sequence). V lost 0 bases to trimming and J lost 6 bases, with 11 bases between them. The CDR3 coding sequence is TGTGCCAGCAGCTTAGCGCTGGAGATCGATGGCTACACCTTC. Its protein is CASSLALEIDGYTF.